This T cell receptor (beta chain) emerged from a study of T cell responses to AZD1222 COVID-19 vaccine. Per germline, CDR1 SGHDT and CDR2 YYEEEE. CDR3 length: 14 residues. The ends lost 3 bases at V and 5 bases at J; junction bases unmatched: 4. For this clone: Its antigen is unidentified.

TCRdb's copy holds only in-frame clones and misses some; the assay was immunoSEQ multiplex PCR. The table lists some 140,000 clones, roughly 90% of them singletons. The study's findings and limits: Donors skewed white British and female; clonal diversity was possibly underestimated.

The specimen was peripheral blood, collected on day 0 of AZD1222 vaccination. The chain employs TRBV5-6 and TRBJ1-5, with 8 bases lining up with TRBD1. This clonotype was sampled from an adult in good health. CDR3 amino acids: CASSWGQEDQPQHF. The CDR3 nucleotides are TGTGCCAGCAGCTGGGGACAGGAGGATCAGCCCCAGCATTTT. The complete variable domain, with remaining parts taken from reference TRBV5-6 and TRBJ1-5, reads DAGVTQSPTHLIKTRGQQVTLRCSPKSGHDTVSWYQQALGQGPQFIFQYYEEEERQRGNFPDRFSGHQFPNYSSELNVNALLLGDSALYLCASSWGQEDQPQHFGDGTRLSIL.